Following are 32 T cell receptor beta chains from one sample sequenced in a study of blood T cells in healthy people across ages. Next came a second PCR, run for about 7 to 12 cycles, which used a sample-barcoded 5' primer along with a J-beta primer mix. TCRdb ran MiXCR on the 5' RACE reads and lists one entry per CDR3 protein. Of approximately 810,000 distinct CDR3 sequences listed, around 34% were seen once; the top ten hold around 13%. Sequencing was performed on blood. Receptors were obtained from a man aged 18 to 29 in good health.

Only a few counts were recorded for this clonotype. This chain uses TRBV7-8 with TRBJ2-1; 8 bases are shared with TRBD2. The CDR3 loop spans 15 amino acids. The V gene's germline CDR1 is SGHVS and CDR2 FQNEAQ. The ends lost 8 bases at V and 6 bases at J; junction bases unmatched: 12. CDR3 nucleotide sequence: TGTGCCAGCGACTTTAGCGGGGAGAAGGGCAATGAGCAGTTCTTC. Its protein is CASDFSGEKGNEQFF. Supplemented by reference TRBV7-8 and TRBJ2-1, the full variable domain reads GAGVSQSPRYKVAKRGQDVALRCDPISGHVSLFWYQQALGQGPEFLTYFQNEAQLDKSGLPSDRFFAERPEGSVSTLKIQRTQQEDSAVYLCASDFSGEKGNEQFFGPGTRLTVL.

Concerning this clonotype itself: A much larger clone lies a single base off, so this may be a read error. This chain joins TRBV12-3 or TRBV12-4 and TRBJ2-3; D remains unclear. The CDR3 length is 12 residues. V lost 6 bases to trimming and J lost 2 bases, with 6 bases between them. The CDR3 region has the DNA TGTGCCAGCAGATTGATCACAGATACGCAGTATTTT. Its protein is CASRLITDTQYF.

This chain joins TRBV4-2 and TRBJ2-2; 9 bases are a match to TRBD2. Germline V gene data show CDR1 as LGHNA and CDR2 as YNFKEQ. J lost 2 bases, V lost 5 bases, and 6 bases had no gene match. This CDR3 has 16 residues. In DNA, the CDR3 is TGTGCCAGCAGCTTCCCTAGCGGGGACAACACCGGGGAGCTGTTTTTT. Protein: CASSFPSGDNTGELFF.

The chain carries TRBV6-4 and TRBJ2-3; the D is unclear. From germline, CDR1 is MRHNA and CDR2 SNTAGT. The V end was cut by 4 bases, the J end by 2 bases, with 7 bases between. This CDR3 is 13 amino acids long. CDR3 protein: CASSVADTDTQYF. The CDR3 DNA reads TGTGCCAGCAGTGTGGCCGACACAGATACGCAGTATTTT.

The table lists this clonotype with a few counts. The V call is TRBV10-2, the J call TRBJ1-5; possible D gene TRBD1, 5 bases. The length of the CDR3 is 13 residues. With 6 bases removed from V and 6 bases from J, the gap between germline ends came to 12 bases. CDR1 and CDR2 (germline): WSHSY, SAAADI. This chain's CDR3 is CASSDSVTQPQHF. In DNA, the CDR3 is TGCGCCAGCAGCGACAGTGTCACTCAGCCCCAGCATTTT.

The rearrangement joins TRBV15 to TRBJ1-4; 9 bases are shared with TRBD1. Germline loops: CDR1 LNHNV, CDR2 YYDKDF (reference sequence). Unmatched junction bases numbered 6, after V lost 0 bases and J lost 16 bases. The CDR3 is 13 amino acids. The CDR3 sequence is CATSRDRQGDTFF. CDR3 nucleotide sequence: TGTGCCACCAGCAGAGATCGACAGGGGGACACGTTTTTT.

The chain has TRBV7-2 and TRBJ2-7, with 7 nucleotides matching TRBD2. Looked up from germline, CDR1 is SGHTA and CDR2 is FQGNSA. Losses at the gene ends were 1 base for V and 9 bases for J; bases not matched to a gene: 9. This CDR3 is 14 amino acids long. The CDR3 nucleotides are TGTGCCAGCAGCTTAGGGGGGGGAAAGCGCGCGCAGTACTTC. Its translation: CASSLGGGKRAQYF.

The chain joins TRBV27 to TRBJ2-3, with 7 bases that match TRBD2. V lost 8 bases, J lost 5 bases, and 16 bases stayed unmatched. This CDR3 spans 16 amino acids. CDR1 MNHEY and CDR2 SMNVEV come from the germline V gene (reference sequence). CDR3 sequence: CASARGVAGYEDTQYF. DNA for the CDR3: TGTGCCAGCGCCCGGGGGGTAGCCGGCTACGAAGATACGCAGTATTTT.

The chain uses TRBV20-1 and TRBJ1-1; perhaps TRBD1 as D (6 bases). CDR1 DFQATT and CDR2 SNEGSKA come from the germline V gene (reference sequence). This CDR3 contains 13 residues. V was clipped by 6 bases and J by 5 bases, with 16 bases between them. The DNA for the CDR3 is TGCAGTGCGCTGACAGAGGGGGGGACTGAAGCTTTCTTT. As protein: CSALTEGGTEAFF.

The table lists this clonotype with a few counts. J is TRBJ1-2 and V is TRBV7-2; D might be TRBD1 (5 bases). The CDR3 runs 14 residues. V was shortened by 5 bases and J by 8 bases, with 18 bases between the two germline ends. Germline values: CDR1 SGHTA, CDR2 FQGNSA. CDR3 nucleotides: TGTGCCAGCAGCGCTCTCGGGGGACCCTACGGCTACACCTTC. Its protein product is CASSALGGPYGYTF.

V gene TRBV7-3 combines with J gene TRBJ2-2, with 7 nucleotides matching TRBD1. Per the germline V gene, CDR1 is SGHTA and CDR2 is FQGTGA. This CDR3 has 14 residues. V shed 5 bases, J shed 4 bases, and the junction held 4 bases outside the gene matches. As DNA, the CDR3 is TGTGCCAGCAGCCCGGGACAGAGCACCGGGGAGCTGTTTTTT. Amino acids: CASSPGQSTGELFF. Variable domain in full (rest from reference TRBV7-3 and TRBJ2-2): GAGVSQTPSNKVTEKGKYVELRCDPISGHTALYWYRQSLGQGPEFLIYFQGTGAADDSGLPNDRFFAVRPEGSVSTLKIQRTERGDSAVYLCASSPGQSTGELFFGEGSRLTVL.

The chain has TRBV7-9 and TRBJ2-4; D remains ambiguous. The CDR3 has 16 residues. V lost 8 bases and J lost 8, with 25 bases in between. CDR1 is SEHNR, CDR2 FQNEAQ, per germline (reference sequence). CDR3: CASRPIDEEIEDIQYF. The CDR3 DNA follows: TGTGCCAGCCGCCCAATCGACGAGGAGATAGAGGACATTCAGTACTTC.

This rearrangement joins TRBV9 to TRBJ2-1; 7 nucleotides agree with TRBD2. The V and J ends lost 0 bases and 6 bases, in that order; junction bases with no gene match: 6. Germline V gene lookup returns CDR1 SGDLS and CDR2 YYNGEE. This CDR3 has 15 residues. CDR3 loop: CASSVGGLGANEQFF. CDR3 DNA sequence: TGTGCCAGCAGCGTAGGCGGACTAGGGGCCAATGAGCAGTTCTTC.

Many counts were recorded for this clonotype. This chain joins TRBV12-3 or TRBV12-4 and TRBJ2-1, with 7 bases identical to TRBD2. J gave up 5 bases and V 3 bases, and 10 bases lay outside the gene matches. CDR3 length: 16 amino acids. CDR3 loop: CASSFTSGANDNEQFF. CDR3 coding DNA: TGTGCCAGCAGTTTTACCAGCGGGGCGAATGACAATGAGCAGTTCTTC.

This clonotype was seen a handful of times. The rearrangement uses TRBV10-3 and TRBJ2-4; tentatively, D is TRBD2 (6 bases). This CDR3 is built from 14 residues. Germline values: CDR1 ENHRY, CDR2 SYGVKD. Trimming took 3 bases from V and 1 from J, leaving 7 bases between them. The CDR3 DNA sequence: TGTGCCATCAGTGAAGGAGGGGCCAAAAACATTCAGTACTTC. It yields the protein CAISEGGAKNIQYF.

There are a few counts of this clonotype. The rearrangement joins TRBV20-1 to TRBJ1-4, with unresolved D. The germline V and J ends were trimmed by 6 bases and 4 bases, with 9 bases remaining between them. CDR3 length: 12 amino acids. The germline gives CDR1 DFQATT, CDR2 SNEGSKA (reference sequence). This chain's CDR3 is CSARQINEKLFF. For the CDR3, the DNA is TGCAGTGCGAGGCAGATTAATGAAAAACTGTTTTTT.

This clonotype was counted many times. The CDR3 loop reads CASSPSRRYNYGYTF. CDR3 nucleotide sequence: TGTGCCAGCAGCCCCTCCCGGAGGTACAACTATGGCTACACCTTC. The chain uses TRBV28 and TRBJ1-2; no clear D gene. Germline values: CDR1 MDHEN, CDR2 SYDVKM. The CDR3 is 15 residues long. With 6 bases removed from V and 2 bases from J, the gap between germline ends came to 16 bases.

The rearrangement uses TRBV7-2 and TRBJ2-3; D unclear. The CDR3 sequence is 16 residues long. Deletions cut 2 bases from V and 2 bases from J, with 14 bases between. CDR1 SGHTA and CDR2 FQGNSA come from the germline V gene. CDR3 DNA sequence: TGTGCCAGCAGCTTAACAGTGGTGGGATCCACAGATACGCAGTATTTT. As protein: CASSLTVVGSTDTQYF.

The count of this clonotype is one. A much larger clone lies a single base off, so this may be a read error. This chain links TRBV12-3 or TRBV12-4 with TRBJ2-7; D assignment may be TRBD1 or TRBD2 (7 bases each). The better agreement between TRBJ2-5 and the DNA end casts doubt on the J call. The CDR3 extends over 15 amino acids. CDR3 residues: CASSFRQGGPETQYF. The CDR3 DNA reads TGTGCCAGCAGTTTCAGACAGGGAGGGCCGGAGACCCAGTACTTC.

Comments on this clonotype: Just one base apart from a much larger clone, this may be a read error. The chain is built from TRBV7-2 and TRBJ2-1; D gene unclear. The V gene's germline CDR1 is SGHTA and CDR2 FQGNSA. This CDR3 has 13 residues. CDR3 DNA: TGTGCCAGCAGCCAGACGGTATACAATGAGCGGTTCTTC. Translating gives CASSQTVYNERFF.

This sequence joins TRBV3-1 and TRBJ2-2; 8 bases fit TRBD2. Germline V lookup: CDR1 LGHDT, CDR2 YNNKEL (reference sequence). This CDR3 comprises 18 residues. Trimming at V came to 4 bases and at J to 5 bases, leaving 15 bases not matched to a gene. CDR3 sequence (DNA): TGTGCCAGCAGCCCCCATGTATCGGCGGGGGGAAGAACCGGGGAGCTGTTTTTT. This sequence encodes CASSPHVSAGGRTGELFF.

This clonotype was detected many times. The CDR3, as DNA: TGTGCCAGCAGCCAAGAGCAGGGGGCAACTGAGCAGTTCTTC. Amino acid sequence: CASSQEQGATEQFF. The chain uses TRBV4-2 and TRBJ2-1; TRBD1 matches 8 bases. V shed 0 bases and J 9 bases; nucleotides not matched to a gene: 4. The germline gives CDR1 LGHNA, CDR2 YNFKEQ. The CDR3 is made up of 14 amino acids.

The rearrangement joins TRBV9 to TRBJ2-1; D is uncertain. The germline V and J ends were trimmed by 4 bases and 5 bases, with 10 bases remaining between them. The CDR3 totals 13 residues. Looked up from germline, CDR1 is SGDLS and CDR2 is YYNGEE. Here the CDR3 reads CASSNDQNNEQFF. CDR3 DNA: TGTGCCAGCAGCAACGACCAAAACAATGAGCAGTTCTTC.

The V call is TRBV12-3 or TRBV12-4, the J call TRBJ2-1, with 9 positions matching TRBD2. This CDR3 contains 15 residues. With V trimmed by 6 bases and J by 13 bases, 16 bases remained unmatched. The CDR3 coding sequence is TGTGCCAGCAGCTCTCCTCCGGTAGCGGGGGCGACCCAGTTCTTC. Its protein product is CASSSPPVAGATQFF.

The sample holds a few counts of this clonotype. This chain connects TRBV20-1 to TRBJ1-1; D call uncertain. This CDR3 is 13 amino acids long. The ends were cut back, 1 base at V and 6 bases at J, with 12 bases in the middle. Per the germline V gene, CDR1 is DFQATT and CDR2 is SNEGSKA (reference sequence). The CDR3 DNA follows: TGCAGTGCTAGAGCCGGTCAGCTGGCTGAAGCTTTCTTT. It encodes CSARAGQLAEAFF.

This clonotype was counted a single time. This rearrangement joins TRBV27 to TRBJ2-1; D remains ambiguous. The CDR3 extends over 12 amino acids. Germline CDR1 MNHEY, CDR2 SMNVEV (reference sequence). Trimming cost V 2 bases and J 10 bases, with 9 bases left between them. The DNA for the CDR3 is TGTGCCAGCAGTTTACGGTTGGGCGAGCAGTTCTTC. Its translation is CASSLRLGEQFF.

The chain is built from TRBV28 and TRBJ2-5; possible D gene TRBD2, 5 bases. The CDR3 sequence is 15 residues long. Looked up from germline, CDR1 is MDHEN and CDR2 is SYDVKM. V was trimmed by 5 bases and J by 2 bases, leaving 15 bases between them. The chain's CDR3 is CASSPPGGSQETQYF. The DNA for the CDR3 is TGTGCCAGCAGTCCACCCGGCGGGTCTCAAGAGACCCAGTACTTC.

The chain joins TRBV7-9 to TRBJ2-5; unclear D gene. The J call is doubtful: the DNA matches TRBJ2-7 better. Per the germline V gene, CDR1 is SEHNR and CDR2 is FQNEAQ (reference sequence). CDR3 length: 13 residues. The CDR3 loop reads CASSRPSRSEQYF. CDR3 sequence (DNA): TGTGCCAGCTCTAGGCCTTCGAGGAGCGAGCAGTACTTC.

This clonotype has a handful of counts. The genes are TRBV7-6 and TRBJ2-7, with TRBD1 identical over 7 bases. J gave up 2 bases and V 5 bases, and 6 bases lay outside the gene matches. Per the germline V gene, CDR1 is SGHVS and CDR2 is FNYEAQ. The CDR3 runs to 14 residues. CDR3 sequence reads: CASSPATGTYEQYF. DNA of the CDR3: TGTGCCAGCAGCCCCGCGACAGGGACCTACGAGCAGTACTTC.

This clonotype turned up a few times. The rearrangement links TRBV12-3 or TRBV12-4 to TRBJ1-5, with 12 bases identical to TRBD1. Trimming took 5 bases from V and 5 from J; bases not matched to a gene: 7. The CDR3 spans 16 residues. The CDR3 region is CASSNHGTGGHQPQHF. CDR3 bases: TGTGCCAGCAGTAACCACGGGACAGGGGGCCATCAGCCCCAGCATTTT.

This clonotype was seen more than once but under ten times. CDR3 sequence (DNA): TGTGCCAGCAGTCCCCGGGACAGGGGGATCGTTGAAAAACTGTTTTTT. This sequence encodes CASSPRDRGIVEKLFF. This chain uses TRBV27 with TRBJ1-4; 11 bases are shared with TRBD1. Looked up from germline, CDR1 is MNHEY and CDR2 is SMNVEV (reference sequence). J was trimmed by 7 bases and V by 5 bases; bases with no gene match: 9. This CDR3 is built from 16 residues.

The chain employs TRBV2 and TRBJ2-3; 9 bases fit TRBD1. Germline V gene sequence: CDR1 SNHLY, CDR2 FYNNEI. J gave up 0 bases and V 9 bases, and 13 bases lay outside the gene matches. The CDR3 totals 17 residues. This CDR3 reads CARSGTGKTSSTDTQYF. The CDR3 nucleotides are TGTGCCAGGTCCGGGACAGGGAAAACGTCTAGCACAGATACGCAGTATTTT.